The present TCR beta chain was sequenced within a study of blood T cell repertoires in COVID-19. The wider study: COVID-19 samples from acute and convalescent phases originated in the United States, Italy and Spain. T cells, B-cell-depleted T cells, or PBMCs supplied cDNA or gDNA.

Germline trimming cut 10 bases from V and 4 bases from J; bases unmatched to any gene: 33. The CDR3 has 21 residues. The germline V gene encodes CDR1 LNHNV and CDR2 YYDKDF (reference sequence). Assay used: immunoSEQ multiplex PCR; TCRdb lists only in-frame clones, some missing. The sample has around 90,000 clones; under 90% are singletons. The chain couples TRBV15 to TRBJ2-7, with 8 bases that match TRBD1. The sequenced material came from peripheral blood. The TCR sequence derives from a human donor in a cohort sampled during active COVID-19. CDR3 sequence (DNA): TGTGCCAACCTCCGGCGGACAGGGCGGTCGGTTTTCTCACACCAAGATTACGAGCAGTACTTC. Translation: CANLRRTGRSVFSHQDYEQYF.